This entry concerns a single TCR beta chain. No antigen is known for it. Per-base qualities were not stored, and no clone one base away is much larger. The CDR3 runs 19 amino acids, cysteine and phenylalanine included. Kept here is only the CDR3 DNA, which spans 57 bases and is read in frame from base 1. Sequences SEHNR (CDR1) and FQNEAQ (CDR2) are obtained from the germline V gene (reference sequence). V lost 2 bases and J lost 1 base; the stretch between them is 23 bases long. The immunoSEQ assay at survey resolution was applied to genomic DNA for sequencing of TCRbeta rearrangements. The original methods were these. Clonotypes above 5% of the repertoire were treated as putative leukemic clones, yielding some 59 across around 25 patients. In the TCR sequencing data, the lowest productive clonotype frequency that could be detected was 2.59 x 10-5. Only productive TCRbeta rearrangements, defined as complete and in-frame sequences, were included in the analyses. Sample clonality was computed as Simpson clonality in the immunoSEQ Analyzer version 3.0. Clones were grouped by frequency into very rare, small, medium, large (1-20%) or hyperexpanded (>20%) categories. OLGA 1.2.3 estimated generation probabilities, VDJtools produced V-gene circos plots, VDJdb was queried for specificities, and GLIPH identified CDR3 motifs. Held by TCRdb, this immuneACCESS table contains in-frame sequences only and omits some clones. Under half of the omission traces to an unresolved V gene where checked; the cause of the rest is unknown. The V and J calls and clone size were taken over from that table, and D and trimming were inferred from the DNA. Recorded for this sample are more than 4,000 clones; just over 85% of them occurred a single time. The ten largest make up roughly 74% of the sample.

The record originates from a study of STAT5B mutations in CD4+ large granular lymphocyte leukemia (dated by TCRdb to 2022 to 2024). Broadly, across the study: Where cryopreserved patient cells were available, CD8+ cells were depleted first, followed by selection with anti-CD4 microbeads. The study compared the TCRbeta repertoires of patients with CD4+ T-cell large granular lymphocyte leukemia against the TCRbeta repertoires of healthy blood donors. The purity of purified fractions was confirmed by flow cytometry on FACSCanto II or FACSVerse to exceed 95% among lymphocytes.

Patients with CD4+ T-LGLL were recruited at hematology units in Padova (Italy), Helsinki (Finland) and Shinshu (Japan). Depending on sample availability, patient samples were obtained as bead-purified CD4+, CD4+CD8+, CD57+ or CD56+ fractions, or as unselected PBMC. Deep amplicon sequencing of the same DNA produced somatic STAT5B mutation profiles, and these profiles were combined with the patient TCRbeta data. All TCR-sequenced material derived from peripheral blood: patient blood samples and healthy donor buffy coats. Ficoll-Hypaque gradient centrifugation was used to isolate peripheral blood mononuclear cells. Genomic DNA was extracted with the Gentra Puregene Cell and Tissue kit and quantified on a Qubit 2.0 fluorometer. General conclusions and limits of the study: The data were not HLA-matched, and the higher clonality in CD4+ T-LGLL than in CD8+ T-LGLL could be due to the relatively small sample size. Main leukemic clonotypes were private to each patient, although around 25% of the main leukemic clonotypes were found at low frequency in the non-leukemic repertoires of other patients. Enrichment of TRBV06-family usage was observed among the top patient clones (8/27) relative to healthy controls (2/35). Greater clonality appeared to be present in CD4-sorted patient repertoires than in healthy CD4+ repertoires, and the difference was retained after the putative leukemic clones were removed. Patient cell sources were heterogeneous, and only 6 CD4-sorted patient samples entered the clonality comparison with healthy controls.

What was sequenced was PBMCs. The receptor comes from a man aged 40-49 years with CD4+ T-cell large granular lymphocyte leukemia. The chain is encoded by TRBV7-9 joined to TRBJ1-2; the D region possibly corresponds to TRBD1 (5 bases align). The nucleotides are TGTGCCAGCAGCTTAAAAGTTCAGGGCTCTATGGGCCTTAACTATGGCTACACCTTC. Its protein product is CASSLKVQGSMGLNYGYTF. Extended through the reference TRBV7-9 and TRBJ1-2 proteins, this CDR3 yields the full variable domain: DTGVSQNPRHKITKRGQNVTFRCDPISEHNRLYWYRQTLGQGPEFLTYFQNEAQLEKSRLLSDRFSAERPKGSFSTLEIQRTEQGDSAMYLCASSLKVQGSMGLNYGYTFGSGTRLTVV.